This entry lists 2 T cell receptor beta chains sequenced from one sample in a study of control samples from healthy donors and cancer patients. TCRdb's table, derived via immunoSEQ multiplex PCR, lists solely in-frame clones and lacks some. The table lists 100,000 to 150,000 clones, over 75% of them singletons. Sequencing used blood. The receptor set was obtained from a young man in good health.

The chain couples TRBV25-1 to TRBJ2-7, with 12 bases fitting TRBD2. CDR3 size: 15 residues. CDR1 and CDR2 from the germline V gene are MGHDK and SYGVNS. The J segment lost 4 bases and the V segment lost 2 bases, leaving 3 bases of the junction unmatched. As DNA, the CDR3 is TGTGCCAGCAGTGAACCGGGACTAGCGGGTTACGAGCAGTACTTC. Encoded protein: CASSEPGLAGYEQYF.

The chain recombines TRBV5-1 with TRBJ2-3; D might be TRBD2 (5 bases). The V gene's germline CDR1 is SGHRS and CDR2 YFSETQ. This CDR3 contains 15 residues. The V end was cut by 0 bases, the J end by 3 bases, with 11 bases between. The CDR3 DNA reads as TGCGCCAGCAGCTTGGGGGGAGCTCGTACAGATACGCAGTATTTT. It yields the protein CASSLGGARTDTQYF.